Reported below is one T cell receptor (beta chain). Its antigen is unidentified. This sample stems from a study of cytomegalovirus exposure and HLA in healthy donors. V shed 0 bases and J shed 0 bases, with 12 bases lying between them. This CDR3 comprises 17 residues. Germline values: CDR1 MGHRA, CDR2 YSYEKL. In the PCR, 60 Vbeta and 13 Jbeta primers were used. The protocol was immunoSEQ multiplex PCR, while the TCRdb copy is restricted to in-frame clones and leaves out a portion. The table lists about 180,000 clones, roughly 78% of them singletons. Whole-study findings and limits: Because they were indistinguishable, some V segments, including TRBV6-2 and TRBV6-3, were excluded. Across donors, most TCRs were seen rarely, yet some public ones were widespread. As was reported, the HLA-A and HLA-B alleles of most subjects were accurately predicted from TCR beta sequences.

This receptor was identified in a woman aged 45-59 years in good health and CMV-seropositive. J is TRBJ2-4 and V is TRBV4-1; D is perhaps TRBD2 (5 bases). Sample: PBMCs. The CDR3 DNA follows: TGCGCCAGCAGCCAAGATCTCCTAGCTCAAGCCAAAAACATTCAGTACTTC. This gives the protein CASSQDLLAQAKNIQYF.